These 25 T cell receptor beta chains originate from one sample sequenced in a study of blood T cell repertoires in COVID-19. The repertoire was sequenced with immunoSEQ multiplex PCR; TCRdb's copy has only in-frame clones and lacks some. The data contain about 110,000 clones, over 70% of them singletons. Material for sequencing was peripheral blood. These receptors all stem from a woman aged 70-85 years with acute or convalescent COVID-19.

CDR3 sequence (DNA): TGTGCCAGCAGCTCTGTGGGACTAGCGGGGGGATCCTACAATGAGCAGTTCTTC. This gives the protein CASSSVGLAGGSYNEQFF. The V call is TRBV11-2, the J call TRBJ2-1; 15 bases match TRBD2. CDR3 length equals 18 residues. Germline lookup yields CDR1 SGHAT and CDR2 FQNNGV. The junction had 5 bases not matched to a gene; V was cut back by 4 bases and J by 1 base.

The chain has TRBV27 and TRBJ1-1, with D possibly being TRBD1 (5 bases). The CDR3 is made up of 13 amino acids. From germline, CDR1 is MNHEY and CDR2 SMNVEV (reference sequence). V was clipped by 8 bases and J by 4 bases, with 14 bases between them. CDR3 amino acids: CASRWTGGTEAFF. CDR3 nucleotide sequence: TGTGCCAGCCGTTGGACGGGGGGCACTGAAGCTTTCTTT.

This sequence joins TRBV5-1 and TRBJ1-2; maybe TRBD1 (6 bases). Trimming pared 0 bases from V and 5 bases from J, leaving 11 bases between. Germline V gives CDR1 SGHRS, CDR2 YFSETQ. The CDR3 is 14 residues long. The CDR3 loop is CASSLEGDTYGYTF. As DNA, the CDR3 is TGCGCCAGCAGCTTGGAGGGGGATACTTATGGCTACACCTTC.

This chain joins TRBV4-2 and TRBJ1-1, with 8 bases that match TRBD1. This CDR3 contains 17 residues. CDR1 and CDR2 from the germline V gene are LGHNA and YNFKEQ. The trim removed 4 bases at V and 4 bases at J, leaving 14 bases unmatched. The CDR3 sequence: CASSPPGGGTGTTEAFF. CDR3 nucleotides: TGTGCCAGCAGCCCCCCGGGCGGCGGGACAGGAACCACTGAAGCTTTCTTT.

This sequence joins TRBV24-1 and TRBJ1-4, with D hard to call. Deletions cut 5 bases from V and 0 bases from J, with 6 bases between. Germline CDR1 is KGHDR and CDR2 is SFDVKD. The CDR3 loop spans 14 amino acids. CDR3 sequence: CATSGDATNEKLFF. The CDR3, as DNA: TGTGCCACCAGTGGAGATGCAACTAATGAAAAACTGTTTTTT.

In its sample, this clone was seen once. The chain uses TRBV7-3 and TRBJ2-1, with 12 bases lining up with TRBD2. Looked up from germline, CDR1 is SGHTA and CDR2 is FQGTGA. CDR3 length: 16 amino acids. V shed 4 bases and J 7 bases; nucleotides not matched to a gene: 8. CDR3 coding DNA: TGTGCCAGCAGCTCCCTAGCGGGGGGGAGCCCTAATGAGCAGTTCTTC. The encoded protein is CASSSLAGGSPNEQFF.

The CDR3 DNA sequence: TGTGCCAGTACCCCGGCGGACAGGGTATACACTGAAGCTTTCTTT. This codes for CASTPADRVYTEAFF. This sequence joins TRBV19 and TRBJ1-1; 8 nucleotides match TRBD1. The germline V gene encodes CDR1 LNHDA and CDR2 SQIVND (reference sequence). The V gene end was trimmed by 7 bases and the J gene end by 3 bases; junction bases not matched to a gene: 10. CDR3 size: 15 residues.

Only a few counts were recorded for this clone. This chain joins TRBV10-3 and TRBJ2-7; TRBD2 matches 7 bases. Germline V gene lookup returns CDR1 ENHRY and CDR2 SYGVKD. With 6 bases clipped from V and 2 bases from J, the junction kept 1 base outside the gene matches. CDR3 length: 12 residues. The chain's CDR3 is CAIRGGAYEQYF. The CDR3 nucleotides are TGTGCCATCAGGGGAGGGGCCTACGAGCAGTACTTC.

This sequence joins TRBV19 and TRBJ2-7; 8 bases are a match to TRBD1. The germline gives CDR1 LNHDA, CDR2 SQIVND (reference sequence). The CDR3 is 15 residues long. The J segment lost 1 base and the V segment lost 2 bases, leaving 4 bases of the junction unmatched. The CDR3 sequence is CASSIRTGKSYEQYF. CDR3 nucleotides: TGTGCCAGTAGTATAAGGACAGGGAAGTCCTACGAGCAGTACTTC.

CDR3 loop: CASSYPPDRGGQPQHF. As DNA, the CDR3 is TGTGCCAGCAGTTACCCCCCCGACAGGGGCGGTCAGCCCCAGCATTTT. V is TRBV6-2 or TRBV6-3 and J is TRBJ1-5; 8 positions agree with TRBD1. Germline assignment: CDR1 MNHEY and CDR2 SVGEGT. Trimming at V came to 2 bases and at J to 6 bases, leaving 9 bases not matched to a gene. The length of the CDR3 is 16 residues.

This sequence joins TRBV5-1 and TRBJ1-1, with 10 bases matching TRBD1. The CDR3 extends over 16 amino acids. V gave up 4 bases and J gave up 0 bases; unmatched junction bases: 6. From germline, CDR1 is SGHRS and CDR2 YFSETQ. The DNA for the CDR3 is TGCGCCAGCAGCGTAGGGACAGGGGTCATGAACACTGAAGCTTTCTTT. This encodes CASSVGTGVMNTEAFF. Combining the CDR3 with reference TRBV5-1 and TRBJ1-1 gives the whole variable domain KAGVTQTPRYLIKTRGQQVTLSCSPISGHRSVSWYQQTPGQGLQFLFEYFSETQRNKGNFPGRFSGRQFSNSRSEMNVSTLELGDSALYLCASSVGTGVMNTEAFFGQGTRLTVV.

This rearrangement joins TRBV5-1 to TRBJ1-4; no clear D. The CDR3 is 14 amino acids. From germline, CDR1 is SGHRS and CDR2 YFSETQ. The V end lost 0 bases, the J end lost 4 bases, and 7 bases lay between the germline ends. This CDR3 is CASSLEGDNEKLFF. In DNA, the CDR3 is TGCGCCAGCAGCTTGGAGGGAGATAATGAAAAACTGTTTTTT.

The CDR3 DNA reads TGTGCCAGCAGCCGGGACACCCCGGCGGGGGAGCTGTTTTTT. This sequence encodes CASSRDTPAGELFF. This sequence joins TRBV7-9 and TRBJ2-2, with D perhaps TRBD1 (6 bases). There are 14 residues in the CDR3. Trimming removed 5 bases from V and 8 bases from J, with 15 bases in between. Germline V gene sequence: CDR1 SEHNR, CDR2 FQNEAQ (reference sequence).

The J gene is TRBJ1-1, the V gene TRBV4-1, with D maybe TRBD1 (6 bases). This CDR3 is 16 amino acids long. CDR1 and CDR2 from the germline V gene are MGHRA and YSYEKL. V lost 6 bases, J lost 4 bases, and 21 bases lay in between. CDR3: CASRYSSLGAGTEAFF. The DNA for the CDR3 is TGCGCCAGCAGATATTCGAGTCTGGGGGCCGGCACTGAAGCTTTCTTT.

The CDR3 is CASSLAVGTGDVYEQYF. CDR3 DNA sequence: TGCGCCAGCAGCTTGGCCGTTGGGACAGGGGATGTGTACGAGCAGTACTTC. The chain combines TRBV5-1 with TRBJ2-7, with 10 bases matching TRBD1. The CDR3 has 17 residues. CDR1 and CDR2 (germline): SGHRS, YFSETQ. Trimming at V came to 0 bases and at J to 4 bases, leaving 10 bases not matched to a gene.

The CDR3 spells CATRGSGTDTQYF. The CDR3 DNA reads as TGTGCCACGCGGGGGTCGGGCACAGATACGCAGTATTTT. The V gene is TRBV12-3 or TRBV12-4, the J gene TRBJ2-3; TRBD2 agrees at 7 bases. The CDR3 is 13 residues long. J was trimmed by 1 base and V by 10 bases; bases with no gene match: 5.

This clone appeared once. The genes are TRBV6-1 and TRBJ1-5, with no clear D. V dropped 2 bases and J dropped 11 bases, with 16 bases sitting between them. This CDR3 contains 14 residues. Germline CDR1 reads MNHNS; CDR2 reads SASEGT. The CDR3 coding sequence is TGTGCCAGCAGTGAATCCGGGGAAGCAAGAGCCCAGCATTTT. This codes for CASSESGEARAQHF.

The rearrangement uses TRBV19 and TRBJ2-6; 11 bases are a match to TRBD1. The CDR3 totals 18 residues. V was pared by 6 bases and J by 4 bases, with 11 bases of the junction left unmatched. Germline-derived CDR1 and CDR2 are LNHDA and SQIVND (reference sequence). The CDR3 loop is CASSPRTGGVGGANVLTF. For the CDR3, the DNA is TGTGCCAGTAGCCCCCGGACAGGGGGCGTTGGCGGGGCCAACGTCCTGACTTTC.

This clone was observed a single time. This chain connects TRBV9 to TRBJ1-4, with 7 nucleotides matching TRBD1. Germline-derived CDR1 and CDR2 are SGDLS and YYNGEE. With 4 bases clipped from V and 3 bases from J, the junction kept 6 bases outside the gene matches. The CDR3 is made up of 15 amino acids. CDR3 nucleotide sequence: TGTGCCAGCAGCTTTGGGGACAGACCTAATGAAAAACTGTTTTTT. Translated: CASSFGDRPNEKLFF.

This chain uses TRBV7-3 with TRBJ2-1; D gene uncertain. Germline CDR1 SGHTA, CDR2 FQGTGA. CDR3 length: 15 amino acids. The V and J ends lost 1 base and 2 bases respectively, with 9 bases between them. The CDR3 bases are TGTGCCAGCAGCTTAATCGCTGGCCCCTACAATGAGCAGTTCTTC. It codes for CASSLIAGPYNEQFF.

This clone was observed a few times. V gene TRBV5-1 combines with J gene TRBJ2-2; no reliable D call. There are 14 residues in the CDR3. V lost 4 bases and J 0 bases, leaving 7 bases between the germline ends. Germline lookup yields CDR1 SGHRS and CDR2 YFSETQ. Here the CDR3 DNA reads TGCGCCAGCAGCCTAACTACGAACACCGGGGAGCTGTTTTTT. Encoded protein: CASSLTTNTGELFF.

This rearrangement joins TRBV5-1 to TRBJ2-6; TRBD2 agrees at 9 bases. V dropped 4 bases and J dropped 0; count of bases not matched to a gene: 8. Germline V lookup: CDR1 SGHRS, CDR2 YFSETQ. The CDR3 is 18 amino acids. For the CDR3, the DNA is TGCGCCAGCAGCCGCGGGACTAGCTCCCCCTCTGGGGCCAACGTCCTGACTTTC. Translated, it gives CASSRGTSSPSGANVLTF.

This clone came up once. This sequence joins TRBV5-1 and TRBJ1-2; no clear D. Germline V CDR1 and CDR2: SGHRS, YFSETQ. The germline V and J ends were trimmed by 4 bases and 6 bases, with 13 bases remaining between them. The CDR3 runs 13 residues. CDR3 protein: CASSVAGSDGYTF. As DNA, the CDR3 is TGCGCCAGCAGCGTGGCTGGGAGTGATGGCTACACCTTC.

The gene calls are TRBV5-1 and TRBJ2-1, with a weak D call TRBD2 (5 bases). Between the trimmed V and J ends, which lost 0 bases and 2 bases, there was a span of 9 bases. CDR3 size: 15 residues. Per germline, CDR1 SGHRS and CDR2 YFSETQ. CDR3 loop: CASSLAEGPYNEQFF. The CDR3 DNA reads TGCGCCAGCAGCTTGGCAGAGGGCCCCTACAATGAGCAGTTCTTC.

This clone was counted a single time. The DNA for the CDR3 is TGTGCCAGCAGCTGGACTAGCGGGGGGGCTAAGCAGTTCTTC. It yields the protein CASSWTSGGAKQFF. The chain combines TRBV7-9 with TRBJ2-1; the match to TRBD2 covers 15 bases. Germline CDR1 SEHNR, CDR2 FQNEAQ (reference sequence). CDR3 length: 14 amino acids. V gave up 4 bases and J gave up 11 bases; unmatched junction bases: 3.